These 20 T cell receptor beta chains came from one sample sequenced in a study of beta chain features in type 1 diabetes. The study's findings and limits: A moderate, significant TCRB CDR3 shortening appeared in type 1 diabetes across four CD4+ subsets.

Isolated RNA was reverse transcribed in full, so expressed TCRB transcripts were sequenced. TCRdb's copy holds only in-frame clones and misses some; the assay was immunoSEQ multiplex PCR. The sample has about 650,000 clones, 12% seen once. Their antigen targets remain unknown. The sequenced sample consisted of naive CD4+ T cells from blood. All receptors come from a man aged 25 to 45 with type 1 diabetes.

The chain has TRBV7-9 and TRBJ1-3; D might be TRBD1 (5 bases). CDR1 is SEHNR, CDR2 FQNEAQ, per germline (reference sequence). The CDR3 runs to 14 residues. Deletions cut 4 bases from V and 0 bases from J, with 7 bases between. The CDR3 nucleotides are TGTGCCAGCAGCTGGGGGAACTCTGGAAACACCATATATTTT. Encoded protein: CASSWGNSGNTIYF.

V is TRBV11-2 and J is TRBJ2-1; unclear D gene. The ends were cut back, 5 bases at V and 5 bases at J, with 10 bases in the middle. Germline CDR1 SGHAT, CDR2 FQNNGV. There are 13 residues in the CDR3. The CDR3 loop is CASSLSQNNEQFF. The CDR3 region has the DNA TGTGCCAGCAGCCTCTCTCAGAACAATGAGCAGTTCTTC.

The chain combines TRBV13 with TRBJ1-1, with 8 nucleotides matching TRBD1. This CDR3 contains 17 residues. Per the germline V gene, CDR1 is PRHDT and CDR2 is FYEKMQ (reference sequence). V was pared by 5 bases and J by 0 bases, with 11 bases of the junction left unmatched. The CDR3 loop reads CASSPRQGRGVNTEAFF. The CDR3 region has the DNA TGTGCCAGCAGCCCTCGACAGGGGAGGGGTGTGAACACTGAAGCTTTCTTT.

This clone was counted a few times. This sequence joins TRBV9 and TRBJ2-2; TRBD1 matches at 9 bases. This CDR3 has 15 amino acids. The germline V gene has CDR1 SGDLS and CDR2 YYNGEE. The V gene end was trimmed by 0 bases and the J gene end by 4 bases; junction bases not matched to a gene: 1. The CDR3 region is CASSVADRGTGELFF. The CDR3 DNA follows: TGTGCCAGCAGCGTAGCGGACAGGGGCACCGGGGAGCTGTTTTTT.

The chain has TRBV11-2 and TRBJ1-4; D gene ambiguous. V lost 5 bases and J 6 bases, leaving 16 bases between the germline ends. This CDR3 region has 15 residues. Germline lookup yields CDR1 SGHAT and CDR2 FQNNGV. Here the CDR3 reads CASSISGNEDEKLFF. DNA for the CDR3: TGTGCCAGCAGCATATCCGGGAACGAGGATGAAAAACTGTTTTTT.

This clone has a handful of counts. The chain has TRBV28 and TRBJ1-2; D ambiguous. The CDR3 is 13 amino acids. V lost 7 bases and J lost 8, with 17 bases in between. The germline gives CDR1 MDHEN, CDR2 SYDVKM. CDR3 residues: CASTQDPLKGYTF. DNA for the CDR3: TGTGCCAGCACCCAGGACCCTTTGAAAGGCTACACCTTC.

The genes are TRBV7-2 and TRBJ2-3; TRBD2 is a possible D gene (6 bases). Germline V gene sequence: CDR1 SGHTA, CDR2 FQGNSA. Trimming left V 4 bases short and J 0 bases short, with 14 bases between. The CDR3 totals 16 residues. The CDR3 sequence is CASSSSRGASTDTQYF. The DNA for the CDR3 is TGTGCCAGCAGCTCATCCCGCGGGGCGAGCACAGATACGCAGTATTTT.

The rearrangement links TRBV19 to TRBJ2-2; the D gene is possibly TRBD1 (5 bases). The CDR3 totals 12 residues. Trimming took off 9 bases at V and 6 bases at J, with 11 bases between the two ends. Germline V CDR1 and CDR2: LNHDA, SQIVND (reference sequence). Written as DNA, the CDR3 is TGTGCCAGCCAGGGTCTAGCCGGGGAGCTGTTTTTT. It encodes CASQGLAGELFF.

This clone was counted a few times. The chain joins TRBV7-2 to TRBJ2-2; tentatively, D is TRBD1 (6 bases). Germline V gene lookup returns CDR1 SGHTA and CDR2 FQGNSA. This CDR3 region has 14 residues. The V gene lost 5 bases and the J gene lost 4 bases, with 11 bases spanning the gap. The CDR3 DNA sequence: TGTGCCAGCAGCCTACAGGGTCGCACCGGGGAGCTGTTTTTT. Translating gives CASSLQGRTGELFF. The full variable domain, its missing parts supplied by reference TRBV7-2 and TRBJ2-2, is GAGVSQSPSNKVTEKGKDVELRCDPISGHTALYWYRQSLGQGLEFLIYFQGNSAPDKSGLPSDRFSAERTGGSVSTLTIQRTQQEDSAVYLCASSLQGRTGELFFGEGSRLTVL.

This sequence joins TRBV7-2 and TRBJ1-5, with a tentative D call TRBD1 (5 bases). CDR1 is SGHTA and CDR2 is FQGNSA in the germline V gene. The CDR3 runs to 17 residues. Trimming removed 5 bases from V and 0 bases from J, with 17 bases in between. CDR3 nucleotides: TGTGCCAGCAGCCCCCGATTCGAGACAGTTAGCAATCAGCCCCAGCATTTT. Translated, it gives CASSPRFETVSNQPQHF.

The chain carries TRBV7-2 and TRBJ2-1; the D gene is possibly TRBD2 (6 bases). Germline loops: CDR1 SGHTA, CDR2 FQGNSA. V dropped 6 bases and J dropped 5 bases, with 17 bases sitting between them. This CDR3 has 15 amino acids. The CDR3 reads CASRSVWGEDNEQFF. The CDR3 coding sequence is TGTGCCAGCAGATCGGTCTGGGGGGAGGACAATGAGCAGTTCTTC.

The sample holds a few counts of this clone. J is TRBJ2-7 and V is TRBV2, with D maybe TRBD2 (5 bases). The CDR3 consists of 12 residues. The germline V gene encodes CDR1 SNHLY and CDR2 FYNNEI. CDR3 region: CAGGQSSYEQYF. Here the CDR3 DNA reads TGTGCGGGCGGGCAGAGCTCCTACGAGCAGTACTTC.

The chain uses TRBV6-6 and TRBJ2-5; TRBD2 aligns across 7 bases. V was clipped by 2 bases and J by 5 bases; unmatched bases: 5. Germline V gene data show CDR1 as MNHNY and CDR2 as SVGAGI (reference sequence). This CDR3 has 14 residues. The CDR3 region has the DNA TGTGCCAGCAGTTACCCCGGGGGAGGGGAGACCCAGTACTTC. This translates into CASSYPGGGETQYF.

This clone appeared a few times. The chain employs TRBV4-3 and TRBJ2-7; TRBD1 matches 7 bases. The V and J ends lost 5 bases and 1 base, in that order; junction bases with no gene match: 5. This CDR3 contains 14 residues. Germline values: CDR1 LGHNA, CDR2 YSLEER. This CDR3 reads CASSSAGGSYEQYF. The DNA of the CDR3 is TGCGCCAGCAGCTCTGCAGGGGGTTCCTACGAGCAGTACTTC.

The sample holds a few counts of this clone. Other DNA sequences from this sample encode an identical CDR3 as well. The chain has TRBV14 and TRBJ1-5; the D is unclear. This CDR3 spans 13 amino acids. Trimming shortened V by 0 bases and J by 6 bases, and 6 bases separated the two germline ends. Germline CDR1 SGHDN, CDR2 FVKESK. The CDR3: CASSQDRGQPQHF. The CDR3 bases are TGTGCCAGCAGCCAAGATAGAGGTCAGCCCCAGCATTTT. Using reference TRBV14 and TRBJ1-5 for the parts outside the CDR3, the full variable domain is EAGVTQFPSHSVIEKGQTVTLRCDPISGHDNLYWYRRVMGKEIKFLLHFVKESKQDESGMPNNRFLAERTGGTYSTLKVQPAELEDSGVYFCASSQDRGQPQHFGDGTRLSIL.

This chain joins TRBV7-2 and TRBJ2-1, with no clear D. V dropped 1 base and J dropped 4 bases, with 14 bases sitting between them. CDR3 size: 16 residues. Germline-derived CDR1 and CDR2 are SGHTA and FQGNSA. CDR3 in amino acids: CASSLGKGVRYNEQFF. CDR3 coding DNA: TGTGCCAGCAGCTTAGGGAAGGGTGTGAGATACAATGAGCAGTTCTTC.

Notes on this clone: The same CDR3 arises from other DNA sequences in this sample as well. The rearrangement joins TRBV9 to TRBJ2-5, with D perhaps being TRBD1 or TRBD2 (5 bases each). V dropped 0 bases and J dropped 1 base, with 7 bases sitting between them. The germline V gene encodes CDR1 SGDLS and CDR2 YYNGEE. The CDR3 contains 14 residues. DNA of the CDR3: TGTGCCAGCAGCGTAGGGGGGTTCCAAGAGACCCAGTACTTC. This codes for CASSVGGFQETQYF.

The chain links TRBV4-3 to TRBJ2-7; perhaps TRBD1 as D (6 bases). This CDR3 has 16 residues. Trimming left V 0 bases short and J 2 bases short, with 14 bases between. Germline CDR1 is LGHNA and CDR2 is YSLEER. CDR3 loop: CASSQDDRSVPYEQYF. CDR3 sequence (DNA): TGCGCCAGCAGCCAAGATGACAGGTCGGTTCCCTACGAGCAGTACTTC.

This clone came up a few times. CDR3 sequence: CASSQEAREGWGYTF. The CDR3 DNA follows: TGCGCCAGCAGCCAAGAGGCCCGCGAGGGATGGGGCTACACCTTC. The chain links TRBV4-3 to TRBJ1-2; D not resolved. Trimming left V 0 bases short and J 8 bases short, with 16 bases between. The CDR3 loop spans 15 amino acids. CDR1 and CDR2 (germline): LGHNA, YSLEER.

This clone was counted between two and nine times. The chain uses TRBV19 and TRBJ1-4; the D gene is possibly TRBD1 (5 bases). The CDR3 runs 14 residues. From germline, CDR1 is LNHDA and CDR2 SQIVND (reference sequence). The V end lost 5 bases, the J end lost 8 bases, and 15 bases lay between the germline ends. The CDR3 nucleotides are TGTGCCAGTAGTTCGATCGGGGGAGAAGAAAAACTGTTTTTT. It translates to CASSSIGGEEKLFF.